This entry lists 5 T cell receptor beta chains sequenced from one sample in a study of blood T cell repertoires in COVID-19. Sequencing used immunoSEQ multiplex PCR; TCRdb keeps in-frame clones, though not all of them. The sample lists a few hundred thousand clones; roughly 85% were seen once. What was sequenced was peripheral blood. The receptor source for this set is a man aged 45-65 years who had recovered from COVID-19.

In DNA form, the CDR3 reads TGTGCCAGCAGTATCCCGGGGCTAGCGGGAGGAAGTGAGCAGTTCTTC. Encoded protein: CASSIPGLAGGSEQFF. The chain carries TRBV25-1 and TRBJ2-1; 11 bases are shared with TRBD2. V lost 5 bases, J lost 9 bases, and 12 bases stayed unmatched. There are 16 residues in the CDR3. CDR1 and CDR2 from the germline V gene are MGHDK and SYGVNS.

The chain carries TRBV2 and TRBJ1-2; a possible D gene is TRBD1 (6 bases). CDR3 length: 13 amino acids. Between the trimmed V and J ends, which lost 6 bases and 6 bases, there was a span of 14 bases. Germline V gene data show CDR1 as SNHLY and CDR2 as FYNNEI. Here the CDR3 DNA reads TGTGCCAGCAGGGCAACAGGGTTGGATGGCTACACCTTC. It is translated as CASRATGLDGYTF. Combining the CDR3 with reference TRBV2 and TRBJ1-2 gives the whole variable domain EPEVTQTPSHQVTQMGQEVILRCVPISNHLYFYWYRQILGQKVEFLVSFYNNEISEKSEIFDDQFSVERPDGSNFTLKIRSTKLEDSAMYFCASRATGLDGYTFGSGTRLTVV.

This chain links TRBV6-5 with TRBJ2-7, with TRBD1 matching 8 bases. The ends lost 4 bases at V and 6 bases at J; junction bases unmatched: 11. The CDR3 extends over 15 amino acids. Germline lookup yields CDR1 MNHEY and CDR2 SVGAGI. CDR3: CASSLFLQGVAEQYF. The CDR3 DNA reads TGTGCCAGCAGTTTATTTTTACAGGGGGTCGCCGAGCAGTACTTC.

This clone was seen a handful of times. The chain carries TRBV14 and TRBJ1-1, with 7 bases lining up with TRBD1. Germline CDR1 and CDR2: SGHDN and FVKESK. This CDR3 comprises 15 residues. J lost 1 base, V lost 3 bases, and 5 bases had no gene match. The CDR3 sequence is CASSQIRGRNTEAFF. CDR3 DNA sequence: TGTGCCAGCAGCCAGATCAGGGGGAGGAACACTGAAGCTTTCTTT.

This clone was counted between two and nine times. The gene calls are TRBV18 and TRBJ2-3; 7 bases line up with TRBD2. CDR1 and CDR2 from the germline V gene are KGHSH and LQKENI. The CDR3 extends over 14 amino acids. The V segment lost 5 bases and the J segment 3 bases; nucleotides outside the gene matches: 5. This CDR3 is CASSRDYITDTQYF. The CDR3 nucleotides read TGTGCCAGCTCAAGGGACTATATAACAGATACGCAGTATTTT.